This T cell receptor (beta chain) was recorded in a study of blood T cell repertoires in COVID-19. Study-wide context: Samples representing acute and convalescent COVID-19 were sourced from the United States, Italy and Spain.

TCRdb's copy holds only in-frame clones and misses some; the assay was immunoSEQ multiplex PCR. The table includes under 350,000 clones, more than 75% detected once. Those enrolled, adults aged roughly 18 to 95 years, came from fewer than 25 US areas. Between the trimmed V and J ends, which lost 4 bases and 2 bases, there was a span of 14 bases. Germline CDR1 and CDR2: SGHRS and YFSETQ. CDR3 length: 15 amino acids. The sample comprised PBMCs or T cells enriched from blood (not recorded which). The receptor was derived from a woman younger than 35 who had recovered from COVID-19. The V gene is TRBV5-1, the J gene TRBJ2-3; D unclear. The CDR3 sequence: CASSPATVATDTQYF. The CDR3 DNA follows: TGCGCCAGCAGCCCAGCGACTGTAGCCACAGATACGCAGTATTTT.